A single sample gave rise to the 20 T cell receptor beta chains below, sequenced in a study of CD8 T cells in Susac syndrome (dated by TCRdb to the late 2010s). The method behind the library was the immunoSEQ multiplex PCR assay. RNA was extracted with the RNeasy kit and about 0.5 to 1 ug was reverse transcribed using random hexamers. TCRdb's own reprocessing of the public reads used fastp at Q25 and MiXCR and kept productive beta chains. Each CDR3 protein appears once, grouped with its most common genes and DNA. Within this sample are 95,000 to 150,000 distinct CDR3 sequences, with roughly 94% of them counted one time only. Jointly, the top ten make up around 0.28% of the sample. Input material: CD8+ T cells from PBMCs. The receptors stem from a human donor with Susac syndrome.

This chain connects TRBV20-1 to TRBJ1-5; 11 nucleotides line up with TRBD1. CDR1 and CDR2 (germline): DFQATT, SNEGSKA (reference sequence). The CDR3 runs to 19 residues. Trimming removed 1 base from V and 1 base from J; junction bases left unmatched: 12. CDR3 bases: TGCAGTGCTAGAGCGCCCAACGGACAGGGGGCGCGAAGCAATCAGCCCCAGCATTTT. Protein product: CSARAPNGQGARSNQPQHF.

The rearrangement links TRBV5-6 to TRBJ1-2, with 10 bases identical to TRBD1. The V gene's germline CDR1 is SGHDT and CDR2 YYEEEE. V dropped 5 bases and J dropped 7; count of bases not matched to a gene: 8. The CDR3 sequence is 14 residues long. CDR3 sequence (DNA): TGTGCCAGCAGGCCCGGGACAGGGGTGGGTGGCTACACCTTC. This codes for CASRPGTGVGGYTF.

The chain employs TRBV12-3 or TRBV12-4 and TRBJ2-7, with D possibly called TRBD1 or TRBD2 (5 bases each). The CDR3 contains 14 residues. V lost 5 bases to trimming and J lost 2 bases, with 13 bases between them. CDR3 nucleotide sequence: TGTGCCAGCAGTATATGGGGGATCCCCTACGAGCAGTACTTC. This sequence encodes CASSIWGIPYEQYF.

This clonotype was picked up one time. The chain employs TRBV6-1 and TRBJ1-4; D not resolved. V lost 8 bases and J lost 2, with 12 bases in between. Per the germline V gene, CDR1 is MNHNS and CDR2 is SASEGT. The CDR3 consists of 14 residues. For the CDR3, the DNA is TGTGCCAGCGAGCGCGTCCGGACTAATGAAAAACTGTTTTTT. This gives the protein CASERVRTNEKLFF.

V and J are TRBV10-3 and TRBJ1-6; 7 bases line up with TRBD1. CDR3 length: 15 residues. Germline values: CDR1 ENHRY, CDR2 SYGVKD. The V and J ends lost 0 bases and 12 bases, in that order; junction bases with no gene match: 8. The CDR3 DNA is TGTGCCATCAGTGAGTCCCGGGACAGTCCGGGACCCCTCCACTTT. The encoded protein is CAISESRDSPGPLHF.

This sequence joins TRBV7-8 and TRBJ1-6; D may be TRBD1 (5 bases). This CDR3 is built from 17 residues. The V gene's germline CDR1 is SGHVS and CDR2 FQNEAQ. Trimming stripped 1 base from V and 4 bases from J, with 14 bases between. This CDR3 reads CASSLEFTQGYNSPLHF. CDR3 nucleotide sequence: TGTGCCAGCAGCTTAGAGTTCACGCAGGGATATAATTCACCCCTCCACTTT. Using reference TRBV7-8 and TRBJ1-6 for the parts outside the CDR3, the full variable domain is GAGVSQSPRYKVAKRGQDVALRCDPISGHVSLFWYQQALGQGPEFLTYFQNEAQLDKSGLPSDRFFAERPEGSVSTLKIQRTQQEDSAVYLCASSLEFTQGYNSPLHFGNGTRLTVT.

This chain joins TRBV19 and TRBJ2-1, with TRBD1 matching 11 bases. The V segment lost 8 bases and the J segment 3 bases; nucleotides outside the gene matches: 3. Germline assignment: CDR1 LNHDA and CDR2 SQIVND (reference sequence). The CDR3 totals 14 residues. CDR3 DNA: TGTGCCAGTGTCGGGACAGGGGGCTACAATGAGCAGTTCTTC. Its translation: CASVGTGGYNEQFF.

The rearrangement joins TRBV7-8 to TRBJ1-5; D is uncertain. The length of the CDR3 is 16 residues. Germline V lookup: CDR1 SGHVS, CDR2 FQNEAQ. V lost 4 bases, J lost 0 bases, and 13 bases lay in between. The DNA for the CDR3 is TGTGCCAGCAGCTCGTCCCCGGGATATAGCAATCAGCCCCAGCATTTT. It codes for CASSSSPGYSNQPQHF.

The chain couples TRBV29-1 to TRBJ2-7; D remains ambiguous. V dropped 3 bases and J dropped 2 bases, with 11 bases sitting between them. Germline V CDR1 and CDR2: SQVTM, ANQGSEA. This CDR3 is built from 13 residues. The CDR3 here is CSVEIGRTYEQYF. For the CDR3, the DNA is TGCAGCGTTGAGATTGGACGAACCTACGAGCAGTACTTC.

This chain connects TRBV12-3 or TRBV12-4 to TRBJ1-2, with 8 bases identical to TRBD1. The CDR3 runs 14 residues. Trimming at V came to 6 bases and at J to 6 bases, leaving 9 bases not matched to a gene. CDR3 loop: CASSTPTGVNGYTF. CDR3 DNA: TGTGCCAGCAGCACTCCGACAGGGGTGAATGGCTACACCTTC.

This clonotype appeared once. The chain links TRBV11-2 to TRBJ2-6, with D unresolved. CDR1 is SGHAT, CDR2 FQNNGV, per germline. Trimming removed 8 bases at V and 0 bases at J, with 8 bases between. The CDR3 consists of 14 residues. Written as DNA, the CDR3 is TGTGCCAGCCCTCGACCCTCTGGGGCCAACGTCCTGACTTTC. It translates to CASPRPSGANVLTF.

By proportion, this clonotype is medium-sized. The chain is built from TRBV4-2 and TRBJ2-3, with a tentative D call TRBD1 (6 bases). Germline loops: CDR1 LGHNA, CDR2 YNFKEQ. This CDR3 spans 19 amino acids. The ends were cut back, 0 bases at V and 1 base at J, with 20 bases in the middle. The CDR3 DNA reads TGTGCCAGCAGCCAAGAGGGCCAGGGGAAAACCGGAGGCACAGATACGCAGTATTTT. This sequence encodes CASSQEGQGKTGGTDTQYF.

The CDR3 spells CASSPTGGLSYEQYF. DNA for the CDR3: TGTGCCAGTAGCCCCACAGGGGGGCTCTCCTACGAGCAGTACTTC. The rearrangement joins TRBV19 to TRBJ2-7; TRBD1 agrees at 8 bases. This CDR3 region has 15 residues. Germline trimming cut 6 bases from V and 0 bases from J; bases unmatched to any gene: 7. The germline gives CDR1 LNHDA, CDR2 SQIVND (reference sequence).

The chain has TRBV20-1 and TRBJ1-2; TRBD1 agrees at 9 bases. CDR1 is DFQATT, CDR2 SNEGSKA, per germline (reference sequence). There are 15 residues in the CDR3. The ends lost 4 bases at V and 5 bases at J; junction bases unmatched: 11. CDR3 sequence (DNA): TGCAGTGCTACCAACCGGGACAGGGTTTCTTATGGCTACACCTTC. The encoded protein is CSATNRDRVSYGYTF.

The V and J genes are TRBV7-9 and TRBJ2-7; 10 nucleotides align to TRBD1. This CDR3 region has 15 residues. V lost 2 bases, J lost 7 bases, and 8 bases stayed unmatched. From germline, CDR1 is SEHNR and CDR2 FQNEAQ (reference sequence). This chain's CDR3 is CASSLLGQGTTEQYF. Written as DNA, the CDR3 is TGTGCCAGCAGCTTACTGGGACAGGGGACAACAGAGCAGTACTTC.

The rearrangement uses TRBV15 and TRBJ1-2; TRBD1 aligns across 10 bases. With V trimmed by 1 base and J by 7 bases, 15 bases remained unmatched. Germline CDR1 reads LNHNV; CDR2 reads YYDKDF (reference sequence). The CDR3 is made up of 18 amino acids. As DNA, the CDR3 is TGTGCCACCAGCAGAGGTCGGGACAGGGGACTTCGGGGGAGTGGCTACACCTTC. This gives the protein CATSRGRDRGLRGSGYTF.

The chain uses TRBV7-9 and TRBJ2-3; the D is unclear. V dropped 5 bases and J dropped 0 bases, with 12 bases sitting between them. The CDR3 runs to 15 residues. Per germline, CDR1 SEHNR and CDR2 FQNEAQ (reference sequence). The DNA of the CDR3 is TGTGCCAGCAGCCCTATTGTCCGAAGCACAGATACGCAGTATTTT. As protein: CASSPIVRSTDTQYF.

The V gene is TRBV20-1, the J gene TRBJ1-2, with TRBD1 as a possible D gene (5 bases). V lost 5 bases and J lost 7, with 26 bases in between. Looked up from germline, CDR1 is DFQATT and CDR2 is SNEGSKA (reference sequence). There are 16 residues in the CDR3. In DNA, the CDR3 is TGCAGTGCTCTAGCCCTTGGACACGGGGCGGGTGGTGGCTACACCTTC. Protein product: CSALALGHGAGGGYTF.

This chain joins TRBV5-1 and TRBJ1-2; a possible D gene is TRBD1 (5 bases). Germline lookup yields CDR1 SGHRS and CDR2 YFSETQ. This CDR3 spans 14 amino acids. Trimming removed 3 bases at V and 4 bases at J, with 13 bases between. The CDR3 region is CASSSDRQSYGYTF. The CDR3, as DNA: TGCGCCAGCAGCTCAGACCGACAGTCCTATGGCTACACCTTC.

In its sample, this clonotype was seen once. This chain joins TRBV10-2 and TRBJ2-3, with 9 nucleotides matching TRBD2. The CDR3 is made up of 15 amino acids. Germline trimming cut 6 bases from V and 3 bases from J; bases unmatched to any gene: 7. CDR1 and CDR2 from the germline V gene are WSHSY and SAAADI. In DNA form, the CDR3 reads TGCGCCAGCAGCTTAGCGGGGGTCCAGACAGATACGCAGTATTTT. It encodes CASSLAGVQTDTQYF.